This T cell receptor (beta chain) was captured in a study of PD-L1 blockade in urothelial cancer (dated by TCRdb to 2016 to 2017). For the wider study: All patients started therapy around 2014 and received atezolizumab 1,200 mg intravenously every 3 weeks. Durable clinical benefit meant progression-free survival longer than 6 months, and TCR features were also tested against progression-free and overall survival. A median of about 150,000 T cells and around 81,000 unique TCRs was obtained from blood samples, and a median clonality of around 0.08 was observed. Pretreatment tumor samples, along with matched peripheral blood collected serially before and after atezolizumab treatment, underwent TCR sequencing. In the same patients who had TCR sequencing, pretreatment tumors also underwent whole exome sequencing and RNA sequencing. Pretreatment blood TCR-seq was available for under 35 patients, at least one posttreatment blood collection was obtained for 24 patients, and tumor TCR-seq was available for 24 patients. Patients had an ECOG performance status of 0 or 1 and had received between 0 and 3 prior chemotherapy regimens. Blood samples were analyzed at 3 weeks after treatment start (second dose) and at 6 weeks after treatment start. Durable clinical benefit was achieved by nine patients and was not achieved by 20 patients. About 90% of the 29 patients were identified as males with urothelial cancer of bladder origin, and a prior smoking history was reported by 18 of 29 patients. The study was an exploratory multi-omic analysis of somatic, immune and clinical correlates of response to PD-L1 blockade with atezolizumab in urothelial cancer. Overall study results and their limits: Because of the small sample size (n ≈ 29) and the many exploratory analyses performed, the results are intended to be regarded as hypothesis-generating. Among patients with durable benefit, tumor-associated TCR clones showed greater expansion in peripheral blood 3 weeks after treatment started (n ≈ 21, p = 0.022). A pretreatment peripheral blood TCR clonality below the median was linked to improved progression-free and overall survival.

Explained via the paper, the time point label denotes: peripheral blood 6 weeks after treatment start. A total of 25 to 30 patients with locally advanced or metastatic urothelial carcinoma, treated at Memorial Sloan Kettering on a trial protocol, made up the cohort. Peripheral blood mononuclear cells were collected pretreatment and during treatment, with between 1 and 8 total time points obtained per patient. The Qiagen DNeasy Blood extraction kit was used to purify genomic DNA from total PBMCs and from tumor samples. PBMCs were collected pretreatment and during treatment, and were isolated and stored as previously described. The junction shows trimming of 4 bases on V and 2 bases on J, plus 8 bases between the germline ends. Per the germline V gene (reference sequence), LNHDA is the CDR1 and SQIVND is the CDR2. The CDR3, cysteine through phenylalanine, is 13 amino acids long. Here the CDR3 DNA is all that survives: 39 bases in frame from base 1.

Synthetic TCR analog templates were spiked into each PCR to estimate absolute template abundance from read counts. The immunoSEQ assay was used to amplify TCRbeta CDR3 regions from genomic DNA with bias-controlled V and J gene primers. Sequencing of rearranged TCRbeta segments was performed at approximately 20X coverage. The source study handled its data this way. Sequencing errors were corrected by clustering, and CDR3s were annotated against IMGT so that V, D and J genes could be assigned. Downstream analyses used only productive TCRbeta rearrangements and left out out-of-frame or stop-codon sequences. Clonality was calculated as one minus the Shannon entropy normalized by the log of the number of unique productive sequences. Clones differing between time points or between blood and tumor were identified using Fisher's exact test with Benjamini-Hochberg correction, with an adjusted p below 0.01 applied as the threshold. Not all clones reach the TCRdb copy of this immuneACCESS table, which keeps in-frame sequences only. Checked studies attribute under half of the gap to unresolved V genes and leave the rest unexplained. The V and J calls and the clone size are those of that table, but D and trimming were determined from the DNA. The sample table holds over 70,000 clones, of which 70% to 90% were seen once. The ten largest account for around 8.1% of the sample.

As to this clone: It lacks a known antigen. No base qualities exist here, and no much larger clone lies one base off it.

In this chain, TRBV19 is recombined with TRBJ1-2; the D region possibly corresponds to TRBD1 (5 bases align). The input for sequencing was PBMCs, taken around atezolizumab (anti-PD-L1) treatment. The receptor was derived from a man in his sixties or seventies with urothelial cancer. The CDR3 is CASSNDRNYGYTF. In nucleotides, the sequence is TGTGCCAGTAGTAATGACAGAAACTATGGCTACACCTTC. With all but the CDR3 taken from the reference TRBV19 and TRBJ1-2 genes, the full variable domain is: DGGITQSPKYLFRKEGQNVTLSCEQNLNHDAMYWYRQDPGQGLRLIYYSQIVNDFQKGDIAEGYSVSREKKESFPLTVTSAQKNPTAFYLCASSNDRNYGYTFGSGTRLTVV.